This section outlines one T cell receptor (beta chain) sequence together with its context. Antigen unknown. Using quantitative 5'-RACE with molecular barcodes, the authors made TCR beta libraries. TCRdb called the 5' RACE reads again in MiXCR, with one record for every CDR3 protein. The sample records about 360,000 distinct CDR3 sequences, about 20% being singletons. The record originates from a study of CD8 T cells in ankylosing spondylitis. General study points: Typical of ankylosing spondylitis blood, it appeared, was a TCR beta motif of about eight highly homologous variants. There was reportedly significant enrichment of clones that were disease-linked in matched ankylosing spondylitis synovial fluid. Prior literature has documented some motif variants in synovial fluid and blood from reactive arthritis.

This CDR3 has 15 residues. The junction had 6 bases not matched to a gene; V was cut back by 1 base and J by 4 bases. Germline V gene sequence: CDR1 SGHAT, CDR2 FQNNGV. The sequenced sample consisted of blood, either unsorted or a sorted T cell fraction (not recorded which). The clonotype originates from a male donor with ankylosing spondylitis or in good health (not recorded which). This chain joins TRBV11-2 and TRBJ2-7, with 8 bases that match TRBD1. The CDR3 DNA reads TGTGCCAGCAGCTTAGCTTCAGGGGGCAAATACGAGCAGTACTTC. Its translation is CASSLASGGKYEQYF.